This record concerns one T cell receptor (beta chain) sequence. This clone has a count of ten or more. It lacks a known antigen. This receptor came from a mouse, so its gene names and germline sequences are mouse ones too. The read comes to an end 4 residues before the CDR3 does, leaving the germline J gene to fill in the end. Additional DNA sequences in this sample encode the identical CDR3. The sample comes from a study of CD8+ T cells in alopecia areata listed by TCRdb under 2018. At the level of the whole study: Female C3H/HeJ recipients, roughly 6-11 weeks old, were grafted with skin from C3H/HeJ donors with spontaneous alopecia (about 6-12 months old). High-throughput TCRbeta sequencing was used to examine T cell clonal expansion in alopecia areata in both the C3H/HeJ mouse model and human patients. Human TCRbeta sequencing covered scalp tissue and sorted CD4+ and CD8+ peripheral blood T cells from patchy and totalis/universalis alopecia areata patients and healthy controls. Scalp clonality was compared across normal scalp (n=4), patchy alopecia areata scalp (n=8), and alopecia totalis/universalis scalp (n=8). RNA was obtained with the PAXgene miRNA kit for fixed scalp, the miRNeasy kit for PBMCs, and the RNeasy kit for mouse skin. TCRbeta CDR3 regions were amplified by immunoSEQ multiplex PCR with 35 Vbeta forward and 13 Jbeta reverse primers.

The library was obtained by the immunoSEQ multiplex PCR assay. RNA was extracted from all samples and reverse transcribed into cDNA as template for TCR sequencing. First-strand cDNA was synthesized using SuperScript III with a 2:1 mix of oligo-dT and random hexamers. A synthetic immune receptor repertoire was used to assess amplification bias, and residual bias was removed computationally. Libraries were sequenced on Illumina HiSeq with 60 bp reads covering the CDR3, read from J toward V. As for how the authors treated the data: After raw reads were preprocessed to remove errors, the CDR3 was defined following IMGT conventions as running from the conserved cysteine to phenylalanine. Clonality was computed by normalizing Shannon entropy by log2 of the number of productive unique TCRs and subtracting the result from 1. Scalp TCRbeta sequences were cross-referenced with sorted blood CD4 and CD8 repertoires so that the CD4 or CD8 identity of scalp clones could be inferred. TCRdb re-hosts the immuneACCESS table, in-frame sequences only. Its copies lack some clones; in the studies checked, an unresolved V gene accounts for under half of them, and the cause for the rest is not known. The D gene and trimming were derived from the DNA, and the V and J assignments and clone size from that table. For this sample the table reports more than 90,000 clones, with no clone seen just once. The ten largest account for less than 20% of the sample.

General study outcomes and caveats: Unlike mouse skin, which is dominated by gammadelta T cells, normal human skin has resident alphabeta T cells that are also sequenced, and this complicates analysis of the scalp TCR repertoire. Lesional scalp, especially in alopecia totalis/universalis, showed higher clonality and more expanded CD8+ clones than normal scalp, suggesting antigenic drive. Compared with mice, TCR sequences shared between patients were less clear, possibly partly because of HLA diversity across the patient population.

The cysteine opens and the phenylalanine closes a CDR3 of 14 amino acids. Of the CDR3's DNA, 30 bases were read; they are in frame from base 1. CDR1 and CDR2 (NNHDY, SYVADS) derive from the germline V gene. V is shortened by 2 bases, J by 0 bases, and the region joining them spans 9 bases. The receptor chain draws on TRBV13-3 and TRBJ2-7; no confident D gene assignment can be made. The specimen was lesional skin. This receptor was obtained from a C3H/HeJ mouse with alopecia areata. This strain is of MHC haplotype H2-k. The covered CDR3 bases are TGTGCCAGCAGTGAGCCAGAAAGCTCCTAT. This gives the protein CASSEPESSY. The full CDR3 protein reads CASSEPESSYEQYF.